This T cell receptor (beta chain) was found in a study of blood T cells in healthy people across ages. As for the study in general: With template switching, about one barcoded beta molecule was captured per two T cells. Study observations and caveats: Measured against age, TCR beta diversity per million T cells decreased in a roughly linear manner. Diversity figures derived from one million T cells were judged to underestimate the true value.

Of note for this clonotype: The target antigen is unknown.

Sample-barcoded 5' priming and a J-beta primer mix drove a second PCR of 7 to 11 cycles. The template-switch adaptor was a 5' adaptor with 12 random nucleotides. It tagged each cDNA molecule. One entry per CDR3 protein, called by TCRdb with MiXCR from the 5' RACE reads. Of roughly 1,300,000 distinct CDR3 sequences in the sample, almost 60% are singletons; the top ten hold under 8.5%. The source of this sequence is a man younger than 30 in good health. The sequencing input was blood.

CDR3: CSARDSGGRKNGYTF. In nucleotides, the CDR3 is TGCAGTGCTAGAGATTCGGGGGGCCGAAAGAATGGCTACACCTTC. The chain carries TRBV20-1 and TRBJ1-2; weak D call: TRBD1 (6 bases). Between the trimmed V and J ends, which lost 0 bases and 6 bases, there was a span of 17 bases. CDR1 and CDR2 from the germline V gene are DFQATT and SNEGSKA (reference sequence). The CDR3 runs 15 residues.